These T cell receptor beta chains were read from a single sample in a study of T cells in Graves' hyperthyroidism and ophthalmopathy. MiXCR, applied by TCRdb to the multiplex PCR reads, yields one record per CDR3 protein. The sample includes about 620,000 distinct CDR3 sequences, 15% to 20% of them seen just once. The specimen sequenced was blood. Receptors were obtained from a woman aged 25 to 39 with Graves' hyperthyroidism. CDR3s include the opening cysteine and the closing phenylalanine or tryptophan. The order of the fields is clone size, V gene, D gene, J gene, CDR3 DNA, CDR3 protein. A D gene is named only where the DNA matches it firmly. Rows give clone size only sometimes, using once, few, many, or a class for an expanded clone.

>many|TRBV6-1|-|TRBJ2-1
TGTGCCAGCAGTGAGATTGGGTCGCCCTCCTACAATGAGCAGTTCTTC
CASSEIGSPSYNEQFF
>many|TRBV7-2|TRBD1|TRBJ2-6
TGTGCCAGCAGCTTACAAACAGGGGGCGTTGGGGCCAACGTCCTGACTTTC
CASSLQTGGVGANVLTF
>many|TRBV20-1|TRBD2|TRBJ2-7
TGCAGTGCTCCTAGCGGGAGCTCCTACGAGCAGTACTTC
CSAPSGSSYEQYF
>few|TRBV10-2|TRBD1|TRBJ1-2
TGCGCCAGCCCTAAACCTCTAAAATCCGGGACAGCTCGGTATGGCTACACCTTC
CASPKPLKSGTARYGYTF
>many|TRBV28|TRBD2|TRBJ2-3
TGTGCCAGCAGTTCCGTAGCGGGAGGGCTTGCAGATACGCAGTATTTT
CASSSVAGGLADTQYF
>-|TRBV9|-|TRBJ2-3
TGTGCCAGCAGCGTGGAAGGGGGGAACACAGATACGCAGTATTTT
CASSVEGGNTDTQYF
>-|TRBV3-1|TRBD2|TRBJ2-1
TGTGCCAGCAGCCATCCTAGCGGGAGGGCTGGGAATGAGCAGTTCTTC
CASSHPSGRAGNEQFF
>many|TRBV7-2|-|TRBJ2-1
TGTGCCAGCAGCTTAGAGCCAGGGTCCCACAATGAGCAGTTCTTC
CASSLEPGSHNEQFF
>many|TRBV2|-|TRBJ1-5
TGTGCCAGCAGTGTCTCAGTCGGGTCCTACCGGGGCAATCAGCCCCAGCATTTT
CASSVSVGSYRGNQPQHF
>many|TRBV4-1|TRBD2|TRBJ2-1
TGCGCCAGCAGCCAAGTGCCTAGCGGGTTCTCTCAGAGCTCCTACAATGAGCAGTTCTTC
CASSQVPSGFSQSSYNEQFF
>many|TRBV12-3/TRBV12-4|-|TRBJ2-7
TGTGCCAGCAGTTATACGACTGAGCAGTACTTC
CASSYTTEQYF
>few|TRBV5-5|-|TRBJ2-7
TGTGCCAGCAGCCCAGGACAGCGGAGCTCCTACGAGCAGTACTTC
CASSPGQRSSYEQYF
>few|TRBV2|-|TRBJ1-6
TGTGCCAGCAGTCCTACAGGATCCAATTCACCCCTCCACTTT
CASSPTGSNSPLHF
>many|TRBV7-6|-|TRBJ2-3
TGTGCCAGCAGCTCAGGTCAGGCTCCAGATACGCAGTATTTT
CASSSGQAPDTQYF
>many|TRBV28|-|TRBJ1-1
TGTGCCAGCCCGAAGAGGGGTGGGAACACTGAAGCTTTCTTT
CASPKRGGNTEAFF
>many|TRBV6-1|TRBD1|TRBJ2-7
TGTGCCAGCAGTTTCGGGACAGGGTCCGAGCAGTACTTC
CASSFGTGSEQYF
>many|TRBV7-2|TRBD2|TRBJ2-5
TGTGCCAGCAGCTCTCTAGCGGGAGGGGCGGGAGAGACCCAGTACTTC
CASSSLAGGAGETQYF
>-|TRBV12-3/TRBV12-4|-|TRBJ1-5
TGTGCCAGCAGTTTAGCGGGGAGTAATAGCAATCAGCCCCAGCATTTT
CASSLAGSNSNQPQHF
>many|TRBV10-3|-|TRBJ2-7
TGTGCCATCAACAACAAAGGCGAGCAGTACTTC
CAINNKGEQYF
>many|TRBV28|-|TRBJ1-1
TGTGCCAGCAGTTTAGGGGGAACCCTAAACACTGAAGCTTTCTTT
CASSLGGTLNTEAFF
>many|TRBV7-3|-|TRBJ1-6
TGTGCCAGCAGCCCCGGGCAGTTGAATTCACCCCTCCACTTT
CASSPGQLNSPLHF
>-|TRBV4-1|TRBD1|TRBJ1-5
TGCGCCAGCAGCCAAGATGGACAGGGATATCAGCCCCAGCATTTT
CASSQDGQGYQPQHF
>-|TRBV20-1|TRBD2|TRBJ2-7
TGCAGTGCTCTCTCGGCTAGCGGGACCTTCTCCTACGAGCAGTACTTC
CSALSASGTFSYEQYF
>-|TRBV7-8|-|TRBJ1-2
TGTGCCAGCAGCTTAGGAACAGGAGCGATCTATGGCTACACCTTC
CASSLGTGAIYGYTF
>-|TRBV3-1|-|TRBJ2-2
TGTGCCAGCAGCCACCCTAACACCGGGAAGCTGTTTTTT
CASSHPNTGKLFF
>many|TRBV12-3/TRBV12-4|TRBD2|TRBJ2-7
TGTGCCAGCAGTCGACCGGGACTAGCGGGGGGCTCCTACGAGCAGTACTTC
CASSRPGLAGGSYEQYF
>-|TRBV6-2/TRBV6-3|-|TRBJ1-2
TGTGCCAACAGTCTGGACCCAAACCCCCTTGGCTACACCTTC
CANSLDPNPLGYTF
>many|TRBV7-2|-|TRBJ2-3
TGTGCCAGCAGCTTAGCCCCTGGAGATACGCAGTATTTT
CASSLAPGDTQYF
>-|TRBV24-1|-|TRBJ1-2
TGTGCCACCAGTGATTCGGCCACCCAAGGAGATGGCTACACCTTC
CATSDSATQGDGYTF
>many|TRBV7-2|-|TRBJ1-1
TGTGCCAGCAGCCTAGGAGGAGGGGTGAACACTGAAGCTTTCTTT
CASSLGGGVNTEAFF
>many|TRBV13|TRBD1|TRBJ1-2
TGTGCCAGCAGCCCGCGGACAGGGGGACGTGATGGCTACACCTTC
CASSPRTGGRDGYTF
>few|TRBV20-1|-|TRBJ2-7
TGCAGTGCTAGGTCCCCGGGAGGGGGCCCCGAGCAGTACTTC
CSARSPGGGPEQYF
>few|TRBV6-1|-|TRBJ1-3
TGTGCCAGCAGAAGGGGTGAAGGAAACACCATATATTTT
CASRRGEGNTIYF
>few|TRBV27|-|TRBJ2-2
TGTGCCAGCAGTCCACTTACAGGTTCCCGCGGGGAGCTGTTTTTT
CASSPLTGSRGELFF
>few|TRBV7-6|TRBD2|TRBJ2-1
TGTGCCAGCAGCTCCCGGTGGGGCGGGAGGGAGCAGTTCTTC
CASSSRWGGREQFF
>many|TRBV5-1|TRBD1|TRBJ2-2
TGTGCCAGCAGAACAGGGGCGAACACCGGGGAGCTGTTTTTT
CASRTGANTGELFF
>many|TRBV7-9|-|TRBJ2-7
TGTGCCAGCGGGATACATTCCTACGAGCAGTACTTC
CASGIHSYEQYF
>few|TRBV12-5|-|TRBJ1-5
TGTGCTAGTGGTTGGACCCTCAATCAGCCCCAGCATTTT
CASGWTLNQPQHF
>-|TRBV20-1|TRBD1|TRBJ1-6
TGCAGTGCTCGGGACAGCCATAATTCACCCCTCCACTTT
CSARDSHNSPLHF
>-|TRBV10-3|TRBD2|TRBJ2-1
TGTGCCATCAGTGAACGGAGCGGGAGCTCCTACAATGAGCAGTTCTTC
CAISERSGSSYNEQFF
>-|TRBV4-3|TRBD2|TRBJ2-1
TGCGCCAGCAGCCCAGAAGCGGGACTAGCCGCCAATGAGCAGTTCTTC
CASSPEAGLAANEQFF
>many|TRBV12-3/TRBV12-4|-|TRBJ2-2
TGTGCCAGCAGTTTAGATCCTCAGACGAGGACCGGGGAGCTGTTTTTT
CASSLDPQTRTGELFF
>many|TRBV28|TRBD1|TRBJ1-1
TGTGCCAGCAGTCTTACAGGGGGCGCGGGGAACACTGAAGCTTTCTTT
CASSLTGGAGNTEAFF
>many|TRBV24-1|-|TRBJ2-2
TGTGCCACCAGTGATTACGGGGAGATCGGGGAGCTGTTTTTT
CATSDYGEIGELFF
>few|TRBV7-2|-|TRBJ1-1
TGTGCCAGCAGAAAAGACAGAAACACTGAAGCTTTCTTT
CASRKDRNTEAFF
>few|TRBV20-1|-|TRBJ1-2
TGCAGTGCCGAAGACAGGTTCGGCTACACCTTC
CSAEDRFGYTF
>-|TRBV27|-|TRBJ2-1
TGTGCCAGCAGTCCCCGCAACCGCGGGACAGTGGACAATGAGCAGTTCTTC
CASSPRNRGTVDNEQFF
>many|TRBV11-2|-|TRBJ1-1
TGTGCCAGCAGCCTGGCCGGAGGTCGCCAAGCTTTCTTT
CASSLAGGRQAFF